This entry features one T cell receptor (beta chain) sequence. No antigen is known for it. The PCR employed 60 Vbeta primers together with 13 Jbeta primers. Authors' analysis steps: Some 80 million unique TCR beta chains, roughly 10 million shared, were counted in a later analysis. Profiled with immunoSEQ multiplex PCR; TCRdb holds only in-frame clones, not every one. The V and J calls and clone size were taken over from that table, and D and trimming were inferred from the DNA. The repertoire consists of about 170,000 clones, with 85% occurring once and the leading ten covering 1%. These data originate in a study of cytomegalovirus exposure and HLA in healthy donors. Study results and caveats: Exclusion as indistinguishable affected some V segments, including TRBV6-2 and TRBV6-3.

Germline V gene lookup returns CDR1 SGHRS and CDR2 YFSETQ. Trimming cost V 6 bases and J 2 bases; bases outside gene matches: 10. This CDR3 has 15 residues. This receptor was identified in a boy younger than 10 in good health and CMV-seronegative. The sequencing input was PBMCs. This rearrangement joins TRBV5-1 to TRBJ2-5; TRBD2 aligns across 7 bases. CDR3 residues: CASTKGLAVQETQYF. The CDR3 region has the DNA TGCGCCAGCACTAAAGGGCTAGCGGTACAAGAGACCCAGTACTTC.